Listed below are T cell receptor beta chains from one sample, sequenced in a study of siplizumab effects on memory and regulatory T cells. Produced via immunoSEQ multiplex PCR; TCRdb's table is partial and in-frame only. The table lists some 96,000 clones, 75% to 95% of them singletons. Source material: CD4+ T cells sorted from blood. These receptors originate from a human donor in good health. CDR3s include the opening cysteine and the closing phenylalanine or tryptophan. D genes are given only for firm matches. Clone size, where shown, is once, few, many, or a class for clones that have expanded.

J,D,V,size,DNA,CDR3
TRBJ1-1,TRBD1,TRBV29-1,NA,TGCAGCGTCCCGTTTTTACAGGGGAAAGCTTTCTTT,CSVPFLQGKAFF
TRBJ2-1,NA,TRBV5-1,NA,TGCGCCAGCACTCTGTTGGGGAACTCCTACAATGAGCAGTTCTTC,CASTLLGNSYNEQFF
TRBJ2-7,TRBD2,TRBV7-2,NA,TGTGCCAGCTCCCCCGGGGGGGGGCGGCAGTACTTC,CASSPGGGRQYF
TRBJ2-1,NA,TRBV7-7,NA,TGTGCCAGCAGCTTAGGTCGGGCCTACAATGAGCAGTTCTTC,CASSLGRAYNEQFF
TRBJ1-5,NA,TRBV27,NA,TGTGCCAGCAGTGGGCTTCAAGGGGCGGATCAGCCCCAGCATTTT,CASSGLQGADQPQHF
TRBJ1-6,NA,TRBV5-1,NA,TGCGCCAGCAGCCTGACGGGAGAACTAGGTTCACCCCTCCACTTT,CASSLTGELGSPLHF
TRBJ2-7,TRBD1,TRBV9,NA,TGTGCCAGCAGCCTCTCTTTTGGGGGACAGGGAAAAGAGCAGTACTTC,CASSLSFGGQGKEQYF
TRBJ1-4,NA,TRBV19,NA,TGTGCCAGTAGTCCCCGGGGAGGTACTAATGAAAAACTGTTTTTT,CASSPRGGTNEKLFF
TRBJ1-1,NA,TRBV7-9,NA,TGTGCCAGCAGCCGACAGTGGAACACTGAAGCTTTCTTT,CASSRQWNTEAFF
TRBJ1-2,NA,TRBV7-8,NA,TGTGCCAGCAGCTTAGAAGGATATGGCTACACCTTC,CASSLEGYGYTF
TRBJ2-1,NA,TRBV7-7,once,TGTGCCAGCAGCCTGTTCATTGGGCGTGATGAGCAGTTCTTC,CASSLFIGRDEQFF
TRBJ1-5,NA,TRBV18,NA,TGTGCCAGCTCACCATCGGCCAGTTCGGGTCAGCCCCAGCATTTT,CASSPSASSGQPQHF
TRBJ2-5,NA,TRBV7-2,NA,TGTGCCAGCAGCTCGGACACGGAGACCCAGTACTTC,CASSSDTETQYF
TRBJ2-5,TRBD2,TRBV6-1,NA,TGTGCCAGCAGATCCGGGACTAGTACCACCCAGTACTTC,CASRSGTSTTQYF
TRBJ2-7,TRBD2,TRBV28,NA,TGTGCCAGCAGTCCCCCCTTGGGCGGGGGGGCCATGGTGGCCTACGAGCAGTACTTC,CASSPPLGGGAMVAYEQYF
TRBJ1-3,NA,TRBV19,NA,TGTGCCAGCCGTCGTGGGGGGACGTCTGGAAACACCATATATTTT,CASRRGGTSGNTIYF
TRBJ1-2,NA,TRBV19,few,TGTGCCACCAAGGAACAGTTCTATGGCTACACCTTC,CATKEQFYGYTF
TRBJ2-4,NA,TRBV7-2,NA,TGTGCCAGCAGCTTACGGGGGACTAAAAACATTCAGTACTTC,CASSLRGTKNIQYF
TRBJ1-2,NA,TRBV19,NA,TGTGCCAGTAGTATAGGCACAGGGAAAAACTATGGCTACACCTTC,CASSIGTGKNYGYTF
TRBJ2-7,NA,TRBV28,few,TGTGCCAGCAGCCTATTAGGGGGGGGACCCTACGAGCAGTACTTC,CASSLLGGGPYEQYF
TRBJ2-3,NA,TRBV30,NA,TGTGCCTCCCGACCCGATGATACGCAGTATTTT,CASRPDDTQYF
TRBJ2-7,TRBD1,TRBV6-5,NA,TGTGCCAGCAGCTACGATCAGGGGGCATACGAGCAGTACTTC,CASSYDQGAYEQYF
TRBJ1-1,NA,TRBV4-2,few,TGTGCCAGCAGCCCTCAGGGAGGCACTGAAGCTTTCTTT,CASSPQGGTEAFF
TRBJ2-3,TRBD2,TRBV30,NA,TGTGCCTGGGAACTAGCGGGGGGGATCGATACGCAGTATTTT,CAWELAGGIDTQYF
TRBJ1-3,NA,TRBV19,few,TGTGCCAGTAGTATAGCCGGAAACACCATATATTTT,CASSIAGNTIYF
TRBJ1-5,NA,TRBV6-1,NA,TGTGCCAGCAGTGCGTTACAGGGACGAGTGGATCAGCCCCAGCATTTT,CASSALQGRVDQPQHF
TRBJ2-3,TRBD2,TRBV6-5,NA,TGTGCCAGCAGGTCTAGCGGGGGGGCCGGTACGCAGTATTTT,CASRSSGGAGTQYF
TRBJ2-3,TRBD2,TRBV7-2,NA,TGTGCCAGCAGCCCCCGGACTAGGGTTTCAGATACGCAGTATTTT,CASSPRTRVSDTQYF
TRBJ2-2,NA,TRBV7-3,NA,TGTGCCAGCAGCTTGGGGGAGGCCGGGGAGCTGTTTTTT,CASSLGEAGELFF
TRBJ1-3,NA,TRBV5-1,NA,TGCGCCAGCAGCACGGGAGGAACAGGCCTTCTGTCTGGAAACACCATATATTTT,CASSTGGTGLLSGNTIYF
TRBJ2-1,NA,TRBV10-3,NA,TGTGCCACCCCTCAGGGTGAGGTTTGGGAGCAGTTCTTC,CATPQGEVWEQFF
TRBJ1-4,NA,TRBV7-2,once,TGTGCCAGCAGCGTTCGGGCAACTAATGAAAAACTGTTTTTT,CASSVRATNEKLFF